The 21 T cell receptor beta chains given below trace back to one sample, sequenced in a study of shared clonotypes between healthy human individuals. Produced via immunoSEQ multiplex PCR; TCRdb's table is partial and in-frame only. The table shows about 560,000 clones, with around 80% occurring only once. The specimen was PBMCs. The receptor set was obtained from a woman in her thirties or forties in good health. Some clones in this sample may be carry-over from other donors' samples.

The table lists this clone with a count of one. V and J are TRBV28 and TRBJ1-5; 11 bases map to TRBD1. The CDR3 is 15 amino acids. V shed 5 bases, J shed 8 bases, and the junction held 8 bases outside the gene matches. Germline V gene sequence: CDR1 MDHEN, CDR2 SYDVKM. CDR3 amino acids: CASSPGDRGRKPQHF. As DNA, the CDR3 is TGTGCCAGCAGTCCAGGGGACAGGGGGAGGAAGCCCCAGCATTTT.

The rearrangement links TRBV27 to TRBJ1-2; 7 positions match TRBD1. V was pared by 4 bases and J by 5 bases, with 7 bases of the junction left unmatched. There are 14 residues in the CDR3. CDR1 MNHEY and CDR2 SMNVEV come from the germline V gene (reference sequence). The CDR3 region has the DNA TGTGCCAGCAGTTCCAGACAGGGAGGTTATGGCTACACCTTC. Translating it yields CASSSRQGGYGYTF.

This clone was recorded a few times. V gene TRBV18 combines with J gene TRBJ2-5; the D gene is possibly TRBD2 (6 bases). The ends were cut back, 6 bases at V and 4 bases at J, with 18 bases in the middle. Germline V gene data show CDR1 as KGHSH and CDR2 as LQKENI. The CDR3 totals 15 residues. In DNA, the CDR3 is TGTGCCAGCTCTCCCTCTAGCGCCCCGGGAGAGACCCAGTACTTC. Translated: CASSPSSAPGETQYF.

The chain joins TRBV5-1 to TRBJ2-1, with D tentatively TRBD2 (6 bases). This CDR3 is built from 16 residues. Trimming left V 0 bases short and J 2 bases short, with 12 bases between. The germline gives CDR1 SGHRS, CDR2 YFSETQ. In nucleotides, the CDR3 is TGCGCCAGCAGCTTGGCCCCAGCGGGCCCCTACAATGAGCAGTTCTTC. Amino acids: CASSLAPAGPYNEQFF.

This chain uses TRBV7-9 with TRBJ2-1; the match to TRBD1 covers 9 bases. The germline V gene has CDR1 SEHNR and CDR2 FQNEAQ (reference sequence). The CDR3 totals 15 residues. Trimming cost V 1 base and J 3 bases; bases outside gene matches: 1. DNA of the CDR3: TGTGCCAGCAGCTTAGTGGGACAGGGCTACAATGAGCAGTTCTTC. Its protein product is CASSLVGQGYNEQFF.

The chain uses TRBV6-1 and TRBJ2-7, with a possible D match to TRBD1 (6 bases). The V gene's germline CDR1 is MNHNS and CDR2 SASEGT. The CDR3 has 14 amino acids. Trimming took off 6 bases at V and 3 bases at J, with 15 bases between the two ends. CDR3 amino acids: CASRGTTGRYEQYF. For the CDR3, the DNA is TGTGCCAGCAGGGGGACGACAGGCCGCTACGAGCAGTACTTC.

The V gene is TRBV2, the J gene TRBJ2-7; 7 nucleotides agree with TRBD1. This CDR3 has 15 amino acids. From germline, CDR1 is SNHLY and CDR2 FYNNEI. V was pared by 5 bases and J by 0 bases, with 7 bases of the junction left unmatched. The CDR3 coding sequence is TGTGCCAGCAGTAAAGTCGGGACAGACTCCTACGAGCAGTACTTC. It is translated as CASSKVGTDSYEQYF.

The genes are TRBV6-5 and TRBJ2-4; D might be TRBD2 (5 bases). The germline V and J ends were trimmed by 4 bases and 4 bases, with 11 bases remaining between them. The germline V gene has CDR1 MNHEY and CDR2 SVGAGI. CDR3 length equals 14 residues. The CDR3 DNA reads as TGTGCCAGCAGTTCGGGATCTAGGAAAAACATTCAGTACTTC. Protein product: CASSSGSRKNIQYF.

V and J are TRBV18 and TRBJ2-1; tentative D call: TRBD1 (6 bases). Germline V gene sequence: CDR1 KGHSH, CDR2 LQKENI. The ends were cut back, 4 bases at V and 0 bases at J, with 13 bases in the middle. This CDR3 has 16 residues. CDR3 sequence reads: CASSLDRLSSYNEQFF. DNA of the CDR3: TGTGCCAGCTCACTGGACAGATTGAGCTCCTACAATGAGCAGTTCTTC.

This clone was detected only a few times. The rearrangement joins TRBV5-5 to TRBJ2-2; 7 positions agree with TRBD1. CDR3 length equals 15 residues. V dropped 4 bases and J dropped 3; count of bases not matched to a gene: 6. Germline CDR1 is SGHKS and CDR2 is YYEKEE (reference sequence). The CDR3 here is CASSPTGLDTGELFF. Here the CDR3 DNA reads TGTGCCAGCAGCCCGACAGGGCTGGACACCGGGGAGCTGTTTTTT.

CDR3 DNA sequence: TGTGCCAGCAGCTTACCGGGGGGGCAAAACATTCAGTACTTC. Translation: CASSLPGGQNIQYF. The J gene is TRBJ2-4, the V gene TRBV7-2; the match to TRBD2 covers 8 bases. Per germline, CDR1 SGHTA and CDR2 FQGNSA. This CDR3 contains 14 residues. J was trimmed by 5 bases and V by 2 bases; bases with no gene match: 2.

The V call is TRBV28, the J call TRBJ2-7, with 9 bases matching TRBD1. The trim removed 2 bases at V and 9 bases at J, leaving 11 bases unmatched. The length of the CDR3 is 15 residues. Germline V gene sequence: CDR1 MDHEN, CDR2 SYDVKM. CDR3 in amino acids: CASSLIGTGIGRQYF. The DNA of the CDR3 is TGTGCCAGCAGTTTAATAGGGACAGGGATTGGAAGGCAGTACTTC.

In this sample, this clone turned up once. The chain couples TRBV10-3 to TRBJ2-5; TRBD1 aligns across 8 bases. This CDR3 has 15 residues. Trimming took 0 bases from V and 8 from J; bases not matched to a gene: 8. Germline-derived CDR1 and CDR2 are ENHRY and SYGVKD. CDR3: CAISESRQGHPTQYF. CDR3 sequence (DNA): TGTGCCATCAGTGAGTCGCGACAGGGGCACCCTACCCAGTACTTC.

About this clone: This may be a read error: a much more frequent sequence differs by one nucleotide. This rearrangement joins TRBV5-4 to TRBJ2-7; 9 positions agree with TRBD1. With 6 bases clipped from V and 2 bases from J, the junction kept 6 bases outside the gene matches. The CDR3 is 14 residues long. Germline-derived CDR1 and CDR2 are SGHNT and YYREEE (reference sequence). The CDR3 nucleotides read TGTGCCAGCAATCCCGGGACAGGGACCTACGAGCAGTACTTC. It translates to CASNPGTGTYEQYF.

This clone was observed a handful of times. CDR3 coding DNA: TGTGCCAGCAATTTCGGTCCAAATGAAAAACTGTTTTTT. The encoded protein is CASNFGPNEKLFF. This sequence joins TRBV2 and TRBJ1-4; D is unresolved. CDR1 is SNHLY and CDR2 is FYNNEI in the germline V gene. V lost 7 bases to trimming and J lost 5 bases, with 11 bases between them. The CDR3 covers 13 residues. Combining the CDR3 with reference TRBV2 and TRBJ1-4 gives the whole variable domain EPEVTQTPSHQVTQMGQEVILRCVPISNHLYFYWYRQILGQKVEFLVSFYNNEISEKSEIFDDQFSVERPDGSNFTLKIRSTKLEDSAMYFCASNFGPNEKLFFGSGTQLSVL.

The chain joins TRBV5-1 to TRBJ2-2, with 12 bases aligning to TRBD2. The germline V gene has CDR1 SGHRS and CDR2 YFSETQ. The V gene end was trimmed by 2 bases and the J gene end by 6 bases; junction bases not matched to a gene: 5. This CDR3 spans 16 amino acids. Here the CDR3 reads CASSFGTSGFAGELFF. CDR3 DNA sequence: TGCGCCAGCAGCTTCGGGACTAGCGGGTTTGCCGGGGAGCTGTTTTTT.

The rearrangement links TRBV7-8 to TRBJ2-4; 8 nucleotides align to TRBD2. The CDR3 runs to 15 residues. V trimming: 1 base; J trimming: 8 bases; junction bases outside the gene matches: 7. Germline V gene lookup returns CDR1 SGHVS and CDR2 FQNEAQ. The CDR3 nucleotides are TGTGCCAGCAGCTTAGGAAGCGGGAGATTGGACATTCAGTACTTC. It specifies CASSLGSGRLDIQYF.

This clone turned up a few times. The CDR3 sequence: CSLSGTGDTDTQYF. As DNA, the CDR3 is TGCAGCCTAAGCGGGACAGGGGACACAGATACGCAGTATTTT. This chain uses TRBV29-1 with TRBJ2-3; 10 positions match TRBD1. Unmatched junction bases numbered 7, after V lost 8 bases and J lost 2 bases. CDR3 length equals 14 residues. CDR1 and CDR2 (germline): SQVTM, ANQGSEA.

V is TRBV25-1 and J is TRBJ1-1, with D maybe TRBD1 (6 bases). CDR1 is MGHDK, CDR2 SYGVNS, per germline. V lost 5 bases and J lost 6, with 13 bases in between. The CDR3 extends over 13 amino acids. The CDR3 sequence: CASSKQGQSEAFF. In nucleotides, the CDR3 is TGTGCCAGCAGTAAACAAGGACAGTCTGAAGCTTTCTTT.

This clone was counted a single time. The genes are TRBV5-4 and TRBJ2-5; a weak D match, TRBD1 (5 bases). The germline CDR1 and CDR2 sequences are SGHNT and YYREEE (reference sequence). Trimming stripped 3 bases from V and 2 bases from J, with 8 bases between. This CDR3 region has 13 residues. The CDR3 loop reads CASSWGNQETQYF. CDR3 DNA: TGTGCCAGCAGCTGGGGCAATCAAGAGACCCAGTACTTC.

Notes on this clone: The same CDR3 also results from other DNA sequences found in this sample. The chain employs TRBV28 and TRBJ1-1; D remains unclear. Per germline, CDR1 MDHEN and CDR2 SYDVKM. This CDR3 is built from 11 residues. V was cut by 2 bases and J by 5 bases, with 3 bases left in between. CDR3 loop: CASSLGTEAFF. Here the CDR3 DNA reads TGTGCCAGCAGTTTAGGGACTGAAGCTTTCTTT.